A selection of T cell receptor beta chains follows, all from one sample in a study of spatial heterogeneity in lung cancer. TCRdb re-derived calls from the 5' RACE reads in MiXCR, one entry per CDR3 protein. The table has roughly 3,000 distinct CDR3 sequences, roughly 18% seen once. This specimen consisted of normal lung tissue next to the tumor, obtained at surgery. Receptors were obtained from a male donor with early-stage non-small cell lung cancer. Each CDR3 is given with its conserved first and last residue. The order of the fields is clone size, D gene, V gene, J gene, CDR3 DNA, CDR3 protein. The D gene is left open where the match is weak. Size is omitted from some rows. Given values are once, few, many or a class for expanded clones.

few	TRBD2	TRBV6-4	TRBJ2-3	TGTGCCAGCCAAGCGGGAGGGGGAGATACGCAGTATTTT	CASQAGGGDTQYF
medium-sized	.	TRBV20-1	TRBJ2-4	TGCAGTGCTATCGACAGGAAGATAGCCAAAAACATTCAGTACTTC	CSAIDRKIAKNIQYF
medium-sized	TRBD1	TRBV7-3	TRBJ2-6	TGTGCCAGCAGCTCAGGGGGAGGGGCCAACGTCCTGACTTTC	CASSSGGGANVLTF
.	.	TRBV11-2	TRBJ2-2	TGTGCCAGCAGCTCACACTCCCCAGTGGTCTCCGGGGAGCTGTTTTTT	CASSSHSPVVSGELFF
medium-sized	TRBD2	TRBV3-1	TRBJ2-1	TGTGCCAGCAGCCCTTCACTAGCGGGGGGGCAAGGGAATGAGCAGTTCTTC	CASSPSLAGGQGNEQFF
medium-sized	TRBD1	TRBV2	TRBJ1-1	TGTGCCAGCAGTGGGCGGGACAGGGTGTACACTGAAGCTTTCTTT	CASSGRDRVYTEAFF
few	.	TRBV30	TRBJ2-7	TGTGCCTGGAGTCCGGACAGAGACTACGAGCAGTACTTC	CAWSPDRDYEQYF
medium-sized	.	TRBV19	TRBJ2-3	TGTGCCAGTCGATCAGCGGGTGCAGATACGCAGTATTTT	CASRSAGADTQYF
medium-sized	TRBD1	TRBV6-5	TRBJ2-7	TGTGCCAGCAGTTACATTGACAGGGGGCAATACGAGCAGTACTTC	CASSYIDRGQYEQYF
medium-sized	.	TRBV19	TRBJ2-1	TGTGCCAGTACCCTTCGAGCTAGCGTCTACAATGAGCAGTTCTTC	CASTLRASVYNEQFF
large	.	TRBV7-9	TRBJ2-4	TGTGCCAGCAGCTTAGCCCGAGTCGCGGGTGTCCGTGTCAAAAACATTCAGTACTTC	CASSLARVAGVRVKNIQYF
medium-sized	.	TRBV4-1	TRBJ1-1	TGCGCCAGCAGCCCACCGGCGGGGCTGAACACTGAAGCTTTCTTT	CASSPPAGLNTEAFF
.	.	TRBV12-3/TRBV12-4	TRBJ1-1	TGTGCCAGCAGTTTAGTTAGGACGGGGAACACTGAAGCTTTCTTT	CASSLVRTGNTEAFF
.	TRBD2	TRBV20-1	TRBJ2-4	TGCAGTGCTAGGGCCGACCCGGGACTAGCGGGGTTTCAGTACTTC	CSARADPGLAGFQYF
medium-sized	.	TRBV6-1	TRBJ2-2	TGTGCCAGCAGAAGAGACAGCCTAACCGGGGAGCTGTTTTTT	CASRRDSLTGELFF
medium-sized	.	TRBV5-1	TRBJ2-5	TGCGCCAGCAGCTTGGCCTTAAGGACAGTCGGACAAGAGACCCAGTACTTC	CASSLALRTVGQETQYF
medium-sized	.	TRBV6-5	TRBJ2-5	TGTGCCAGCAGTTACTTGCCGCCACAGGCTTTCCAAGAGACCCAGTACTTC	CASSYLPPQAFQETQYF
.	TRBD1	TRBV2	TRBJ1-1	TGTGCCAGCGGTACAGGGGTTAGTACTGAAGCTTTCTTT	CASGTGVSTEAFF
medium-sized	TRBD2	TRBV14	TRBJ2-1	TGTGCCAGCAGTCGACTAGCGGCGAGCTCCTACAATGAGCAGTTCTTC	CASSRLAASSYNEQFF
medium-sized	.	TRBV5-4	TRBJ1-5	TGTGCCAGCAGCCGAGGTAGGGGGGAAAATCAGCCCCAGCATTTT	CASSRGRGENQPQHF
medium-sized	.	TRBV27	TRBJ2-2	TGTGCCAGCAGTTTAACTTACAACACCGGGGAGCTGTTTTTT	CASSLTYNTGELFF
.	.	TRBV6-4	TRBJ2-2	TGTGCCAGCAGTGACGGTTTTGGGGGCACTACCGGGGAGCTGTTTTTT	CASSDGFGGTTGELFF
.	.	TRBV20-1	TRBJ2-5	TGCAGTGCCAGGCTACTGGGGGAGACCCAGTACTTC	CSARLLGETQYF
.	.	TRBV6-1	TRBJ2-5	TGTGCCAGCAGACTCGGAGAGACCCAGTACTTC	CASRLGETQYF
medium-sized	.	TRBV11-2	TRBJ1-2	TGTGCCAGCAGCTTAGACTTCCAGGGTACTGGCTACACCTTC	CASSLDFQGTGYTF
medium-sized	.	TRBV30	TRBJ2-1	TGTGCCTGGAGTGTACGGTGGACCATACTCGAGCAGTTCTTC	CAWSVRWTILEQFF
.	TRBD1	TRBV4-1	TRBJ1-5	TGCGCCAGCAGCCAAGAGCTTTCGGGACAGGGAAGATTGGGCAATCAGCCCCAGCATTTT	CASSQELSGQGRLGNQPQHF